The entry that follows covers one TCR beta chain sequence. Its antigen is as yet unknown. This sample stems from a study of blood T cells in healthy people across ages. Study conclusions and caveats: Older age coincided with a roughly linear decline in TCR beta diversity per million T cells. CMV status of donors was unknown, possibly confounding expanded clonotype changes.

From germline, CDR1 is LGHDT and CDR2 YNNKEL (reference sequence). The ends were cut back, 0 bases at V and 1 base at J, with 7 bases in the middle. The CDR3 totals 16 residues. PCR was performed a second time for roughly 7 to 11 cycles using a sample-barcoded 5' primer and a J-beta primer mix. TCRdb called the 5' RACE reads again in MiXCR, with one record for every CDR3 protein. Of about 830,000 distinct CDR3 sequences in the sample, 60% to 80% were seen once. Each donor gave ten milliliters of peripheral blood. Total RNA was isolated from each sample in quantities of at least 6 micrograms. The J gene is TRBJ2-6, the V gene TRBV3-1, with D uncertain. The TCR sequence derives from a young man in good health. The sequenced sample consisted of blood. The CDR3 bases are TGTGCCAGCAGCCAAGATATACCTTCTGGGGCCAACGTCCTGACTTTC. Translated: CASSQDIPSGANVLTF. Full variable domain (outside the CDR3, taken from reference TRBV3-1 and TRBJ2-6): DTAVSQTPKYLVTQMGNDKSIKCEQNLGHDTMYWYKQDSKKFLKIMFSYNNKELIINETVPNRFSPKSPDKAHLNLHINSLELGDSAVYFCASSQDIPSGANVLTFGAGSRLTVL.